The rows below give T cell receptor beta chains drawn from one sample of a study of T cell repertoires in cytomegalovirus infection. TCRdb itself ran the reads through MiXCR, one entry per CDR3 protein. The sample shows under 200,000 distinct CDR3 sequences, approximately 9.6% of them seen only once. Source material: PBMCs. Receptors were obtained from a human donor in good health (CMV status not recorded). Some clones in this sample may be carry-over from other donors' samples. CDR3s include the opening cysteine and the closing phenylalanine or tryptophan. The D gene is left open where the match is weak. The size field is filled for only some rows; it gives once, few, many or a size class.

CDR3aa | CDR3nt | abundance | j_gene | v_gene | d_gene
CATKVGASTNEKLFF | TGTGCCACCAAAGTCGGGGCCTCAACTAATGAAAAACTGTTTTTT | many | TRBJ1-4 | TRBV7-9 | .
CASSFYSGTGTYEQYF | TGTGCCAGCAGCTTTTATTCTGGGACGGGGACCTACGAGCAGTACTTC | . | TRBJ2-7 | TRBV7-2 | .
CASSLDTYNEQFF | TGCGCCAGCAGCTTGGACACCTACAATGAGCAGTTCTTC | few | TRBJ2-1 | TRBV5-1 | .
CASSEGQGSKNIQYF | TGCGCCAGCAGTGAGGGACAGGGCTCCAAAAACATTCAGTACTTC | few | TRBJ2-4 | TRBV10-2 | TRBD1
CSVGQYNQPQHF | TGCAGCGTTGGACAGTACAATCAGCCCCAGCATTTT | few | TRBJ1-5 | TRBV29-1 | .
CASSFKDGTEAFF | TGTGCCAGCAGCTTTAAAGACGGGACTGAAGCTTTCTTT | . | TRBJ1-1 | TRBV11-2 | .
CSALAGTSSYNEQFF | TGCAGTGCTCTGGCCGGGACGAGCTCCTACAATGAGCAGTTCTTC | . | TRBJ2-1 | TRBV20-1 | .
CASSPGPHEKLFF | TGTGCCAGCAGCCCGGGACCTCATGAAAAACTGTTTTTT | many | TRBJ1-4 | TRBV11-2 | .
CASSRQGSTGELFF | TGTGCCAGCAGCCGACAGGGTTCCACCGGGGAGCTGTTTTTT | . | TRBJ2-2 | TRBV7-6 | TRBD1
CASPPGIEDTQYF | TGTGCCAGCCCCCCAGGAATTGAGGATACGCAGTATTTT | many | TRBJ2-3 | TRBV6-1 | .
CASSPGFRGPYEQYF | TGTGCCAGCAGTCCGGGATTCCGCGGCCCCTACGAGCAGTACTTC | few | TRBJ2-7 | TRBV12-3/TRBV12-4 | .
CASSLTIYNEQFF | TGTGCCAGCAGCCTAACGATTTACAATGAGCAGTTCTTC | few | TRBJ2-1 | TRBV14 | .
CASSPTGKTSPLHF | TGTGCCAGTAGCCCGACAGGGAAAACTTCACCCCTCCACTTT | few | TRBJ1-6 | TRBV19 | TRBD1
CASSLIWDNEQFF | TGTGCCAGCAGCTTAATCTGGGACAATGAGCAGTTCTTC | many | TRBJ2-1 | TRBV7-2 | .
CASSPMGTSGKGEQFF | TGTGCCAGCAGCCCTATGGGGACTAGCGGGAAGGGTGAGCAGTTCTTC | . | TRBJ2-1 | TRBV3-1 | TRBD2
CASSVATGDADTQYF | TGTGCCAGCAGCGTAGCAACAGGGGATGCGGATACGCAGTATTTT | . | TRBJ2-3 | TRBV9 | TRBD1
CASSQVTGNTGELFF | TGCGCCAGCAGCCAAGTTACAGGGAACACCGGGGAGCTGTTTTTT | . | TRBJ2-2 | TRBV4-3 | .
CASSLGGGGGETQYF | TGTGCCAGCAGCCTCGGTGGCGGCGGGGGAGAGACCCAGTACTTC | . | TRBJ2-5 | TRBV7-9 | TRBD2
CASSRDRGSNQPQHF | TGTGCCAGCAGCCGGGACAGGGGCAGCAATCAGCCCCAGCATTTT | many | TRBJ1-5 | TRBV7-2 | TRBD1
CASSIETVSNQPQHF | TGTGCCAGTAGTATCGAGACAGTGAGCAATCAGCCCCAGCATTTT | . | TRBJ1-5 | TRBV19 | .
CASSPGLAGNNEQFF | TGTGCCAGCAGCCCAGGACTAGCGGGAAACAATGAGCAGTTCTTC | . | TRBJ2-1 | TRBV9 | TRBD2
CANPEASVEQYF | TGCGCCAATCCGGAGGCTTCGGTGGAGCAGTACTTC | . | TRBJ2-7 | TRBV10-2 | .
CSAGSGTARHEQYF | TGCAGTGCTGGATCCGGGACAGCGCGCCACGAGCAGTACTTC | . | TRBJ2-7 | TRBV20-1 | TRBD1
CASSLVGGSPLHF | TGTGCCAGCAGTTTGGTCGGGGGATCGCCCCTCCACTTT | . | TRBJ1-6 | TRBV28 | .
CAISPGPYNSPLHF | TGTGCCATCAGTCCGGGACCCTATAATTCACCCCTCCACTTT | . | TRBJ1-6 | TRBV10-3 | .
CASSVRGGAYNEQFF | TGTGCCAGCAGCGTCCGGGGGGGGGCCTACAATGAGCAGTTCTTC | many | TRBJ2-1 | TRBV7-9 | TRBD2
CASSHRKETQYF | TGTGCCAGCAGCCACCGCAAAGAGACCCAGTACTTC | many | TRBJ2-5 | TRBV28 | .
CASTRGDRKADTQYF | TGTGCCAGCACAAGAGGGGACCGAAAGGCGGATACGCAGTATTTT | . | TRBJ2-3 | TRBV9 | .
CASSSGRPFEQFF | TGTGCCAGCAGTAGCGGGAGGCCTTTTGAGCAGTTCTTC | many | TRBJ2-1 | TRBV25-1 | TRBD2
CSADRGRNQPQHF | TGCAGTGCAGACAGGGGGCGCAATCAGCCCCAGCATTTT | . | TRBJ1-5 | TRBV20-1 | TRBD1
CASSLLFSQGAQGYTF | TGTGCCAGCAGTCTACTCTTCTCACAGGGGGCGCAAGGCTACACCTTC | . | TRBJ1-2 | TRBV5-6 | TRBD1
CASSLHPSGDTQYF | TGTGCCAGCAGCCTCCACCCCTCGGGAGATACGCAGTATTTT | many | TRBJ2-3 | TRBV7-2 | .
CSVEERENYGYTF | TGCAGCGTTGAAGAGAGGGAAAACTATGGCTACACCTTC | once | TRBJ1-2 | TRBV29-1 | .
CASSFNAQPQHF | TGTGCCAGCAGCTTTAATGCTCAGCCCCAGCATTTT | many | TRBJ1-5 | TRBV7-2 | .
CAGTTGDNQPQHF | TGTGCCGGAACGACAGGGGACAATCAGCCCCAGCATTTT | . | TRBJ1-5 | TRBV6-6 | TRBD1
CASSLGSSYNSPLHF | TGTGCCAGCAGTTTAGGGAGCTCCTATAATTCACCCCTCCACTTT | many | TRBJ1-6 | TRBV12-3/TRBV12-4 | .
CSAWGQGINEKLFF | TGCAGCGCGTGGGGACAGGGGATTAATGAAAAACTGTTTTTT | . | TRBJ1-4 | TRBV29-1 | TRBD1
CASSLAAGQGTEAFF | TGCGCCAGCAGCTTGGCCGCGGGACAGGGGACTGAAGCTTTCTTT | many | TRBJ1-1 | TRBV5-1 | TRBD1
CASSPWSSGGYEQYF | TGTGCCAGCAGCCCTTGGTCTAGCGGGGGGTACGAGCAGTACTTC | few | TRBJ2-7 | TRBV7-2 | TRBD2
CASSHGQGTPGANVLTF | TGTGCCAGCAGCCACGGACAGGGGACTCCTGGGGCCAACGTCCTGACTTTC | many | TRBJ2-6 | TRBV7-9 | TRBD1
CASSSPHGRYGYTF | TGTGCCAGCAGCTCCCCCCACGGCCGCTATGGCTACACCTTC | . | TRBJ1-2 | TRBV7-9 | .
CASSLDPGTDSYEQYF | TGTGCCAGCAGCTTAGATCCCGGGACGGATTCCTACGAGCAGTACTTC | many | TRBJ2-7 | TRBV11-2 | .
CASSLPTGQHYGYTF | TGTGCCAGCAGCCTTCCGACAGGGCAGCACTATGGCTACACCTTC | many | TRBJ1-2 | TRBV7-9 | TRBD1
CASSPDALGVSDTQYF | TGTGCCAGCAGCCCCGACGCTTTGGGCGTCTCAGATACGCAGTATTTT | . | TRBJ2-3 | TRBV28 | .
CATSRDLKAGEPQHF | TGTGCCACCAGCAGAGATTTAAAGGCGGGCGAGCCCCAGCATTTT | . | TRBJ1-5 | TRBV15 | .
CASSPSGGVGGYTF | TGTGCCAGCTCACCATCAGGGGGCGTGGGAGGCTACACCTTC | few | TRBJ1-2 | TRBV18 | TRBD1
CASSATSGSYNEQFF | TGTGCCAGTAGTGCTACTAGCGGGTCCTACAATGAGCAGTTCTTC | . | TRBJ2-1 | TRBV19 | TRBD2
CASSRSGYEQYF | TGTGCCAGCAGCCGTAGCGGCTACGAGCAGTACTTC | many | TRBJ2-7 | TRBV7-2 | .
CASSQLPGTRETQYF | TGTGCCAGCAGTCAATTGCCGGGGACCCGGGAGACCCAGTACTTC | many | TRBJ2-5 | TRBV11-2 | .